These 21 T cell receptor beta chains came from one sample sequenced in a study of graft-versus-host responses after intestinal transplantation (dated by TCRdb to the early 2020s). Libraries were made using the immunoSEQ multiplex PCR assay. TCRdb holds this immuneACCESS table with in-frame rearrangements only. Some clones are missing; in checked studies, unresolved V genes explain under half, and the rest has no known cause. In this sample the table shows fewer than 30,000 clones, approximately 83% of which occur a single time. Clones ranked in the top ten supply more than 0.75% of the sample. The sample consisted of PBMCs, taken around 460 days after intestinal transplant. The receptor source for this set is a human patient who received an intestinal transplant, so some T cells may come from the graft donor.

V is TRBV12-5 and J is TRBJ2-7; D unresolved. V lost 7 bases and J lost 6, with 16 bases in between. The CDR3 is 13 amino acids. Germline V gene data show CDR1 as LGHNT and CDR2 as FRNRAP. The CDR3: CASAPPLLSEQYF. The CDR3 DNA reads TGTGCTAGTGCCCCTCCTCTCCTTAGCGAGCAGTACTTC.

This chain connects TRBV2 to TRBJ1-5; D is possibly TRBD1 (6 bases). The CDR3 contains 15 residues. V shed 4 bases and J shed 1 base, with 11 bases lying between them. The germline V gene has CDR1 SNHLY and CDR2 FYNNEI. The DNA of the CDR3 is TGTGCCAGCAGTGGTTCCAGGGGCAGCAATCAGCCCCAGCATTTT. It yields the protein CASSGSRGSNQPQHF.

On this clone: In the same sample, other DNA sequences code for this CDR3. The rearrangement joins TRBV6-1 to TRBJ2-5, with 8 nucleotides matching TRBD1. CDR1 is MNHNS and CDR2 is SASEGT in the germline V gene. With V trimmed by 3 bases and J by 1 base, 4 bases remained unmatched. This CDR3 has 15 residues. CDR3 in amino acids: CASSDLGTGQETQYF. The CDR3 region has the DNA TGTGCCAGCAGTGACCTGGGGACAGGCCAAGAGACCCAGTACTTC.

The chain carries TRBV11-3 and TRBJ1-3; D unresolved. The CDR3 has 16 residues. The germline CDR1 and CDR2 sequences are SGHNT and YENEEA. The V end was cut by 5 bases, the J end by 0 bases, with 14 bases between. Here the CDR3 reads CASSPGRGISGNTIYF. The DNA for the CDR3 is TGTGCCAGCAGCCCGGGCCGGGGTATCTCTGGAAACACCATATATTTT.

The chain has TRBV6-1 and TRBJ1-2; D is undetermined. Germline V gene sequence: CDR1 MNHNS, CDR2 SASEGT. This CDR3 contains 14 residues. Trimming left V 6 bases short and J 3 bases short, with 14 bases between. The CDR3 bases are TGTGCCAGCAGGAAAGGACCTACGTACTATGGCTACACCTTC. This sequence encodes CASRKGPTYYGYTF.

V is TRBV28 and J is TRBJ2-6; 8 nucleotides match TRBD2. The germline CDR1 and CDR2 sequences are MDHEN and SYDVKM. Trimming removed 3 bases from V and 0 bases from J; junction bases left unmatched: 4. The CDR3 consists of 17 residues. The CDR3 DNA is TGTGCCAGCAGTTTCTGGCGGGAGGTCTCTGGGGCCAACGTCCTGACTTTC. Protein sequence: CASSFWREVSGANVLTF.

The chain joins TRBV19 to TRBJ2-7; tentative D call: TRBD2 (6 bases). Trimming left V 4 bases short and J 2 bases short, with 15 bases between. Germline CDR1 is LNHDA and CDR2 is SQIVND (reference sequence). The CDR3 length is 15 residues. This CDR3 reads CASSSGGTPTYEQYF. CDR3 sequence (DNA): TGTGCCAGTAGTAGTGGGGGGACTCCTACCTACGAGCAGTACTTC.

V and J are TRBV7-3 and TRBJ2-3; D may be TRBD1 (6 bases). This CDR3 comprises 12 residues. CDR1 is SGHTA, CDR2 FQGTGA, per germline. Between the trimmed V and J ends, which lost 3 bases and 5 bases, there was a span of 6 bases. This CDR3 is CASSLTGDTQYF. DNA of the CDR3: TGTGCCAGCAGCTTGACAGGAGATACGCAGTATTTT.

The J gene is TRBJ2-3, the V gene TRBV29-1; 9 bases line up with TRBD2. The length of the CDR3 is 15 residues. Germline CDR1 SQVTM, CDR2 ANQGSEA. The V segment lost 4 bases and the J segment 3 bases; nucleotides outside the gene matches: 8. For the CDR3, the DNA is TGCAGCGTTGCTCCAACTAGCGGGTCAACAGATACGCAGTATTTT. Amino acids: CSVAPTSGSTDTQYF.

The V call is TRBV10-2, the J call TRBJ2-5, with D maybe TRBD1 (5 bases). The CDR3 consists of 14 residues. V lost 4 bases to trimming and J lost 3 bases, with 12 bases between them. The germline CDR1 and CDR2 sequences are WSHSY and SAAADI. The CDR3 sequence: CASSVAGKEETQYF. In nucleotides, the CDR3 is TGCGCCAGCAGTGTCGCAGGGAAAGAAGAGACCCAGTACTTC.

The rearrangement links TRBV6-1 to TRBJ2-7; the match to TRBD2 covers 10 bases. The length of the CDR3 is 14 residues. Losses at the gene ends were 7 bases for V and 7 bases for J; bases not matched to a gene: 10. Germline V gene data show CDR1 as MNHNS and CDR2 as SASEGT. CDR3 sequence: CASTQAGGPWEQYF. CDR3 nucleotide sequence: TGTGCCAGCACCCAAGCGGGAGGGCCTTGGGAGCAGTACTTC.

The rearrangement uses TRBV2 and TRBJ1-1; D unresolved. Germline CDR1 reads SNHLY; CDR2 reads FYNNEI. The CDR3 totals 13 residues. V was pared by 10 bases and J by 5 bases, with 17 bases between. The DNA of the CDR3 is TGTGCCACCCCTTTAGGGTTGGGGACTGAAGCTTTCTTT. As protein: CATPLGLGTEAFF.

This clone was counted a single time. The chain has TRBV2 and TRBJ2-7; D call uncertain. From germline, CDR1 is SNHLY and CDR2 FYNNEI. The CDR3 covers 13 residues. The V end was cut by 6 bases, the J end by 5 bases, with 14 bases between. The DNA for the CDR3 is TGTGCCAGCAGGGGCCTTGTTGGCGACGAGCAGTACTTC. It encodes CASRGLVGDEQYF. Supplemented by reference TRBV2 and TRBJ2-7, the full variable domain reads EPEVTQTPSHQVTQMGQEVILRCVPISNHLYFYWYRQILGQKVEFLVSFYNNEISEKSEIFDDQFSVERPDGSNFTLKIRSTKLEDSAMYFCASRGLVGDEQYFGPGTRLTVT.

The chain joins TRBV6-5 to TRBJ1-4, with TRBD1 as a possible D gene (6 bases). The CDR3 contains 14 residues. Germline V gives CDR1 MNHEY, CDR2 SVGAGI. V was cut by 6 bases and J by 7 bases, with 15 bases left in between. CDR3: CASRRGGSSEKLFF. As DNA, the CDR3 is TGTGCCAGCAGGCGAGGGGGTTCAAGTGAAAAACTGTTTTTT.

V and J are TRBV5-1 and TRBJ2-5; D is perhaps TRBD1 or TRBD2 (5 bases each). Germline values: CDR1 SGHRS, CDR2 YFSETQ. Between the trimmed V and J ends, which lost 3 bases and 4 bases, there was a span of 22 bases. The CDR3 totals 17 residues. CDR3 sequence reads: CASSSIPTRGGGETQYF. The CDR3 nucleotides read TGCGCCAGCAGCTCCATCCCTACTAGGGGTGGAGGAGAGACCCAGTACTTC.

The chain is built from TRBV19 and TRBJ2-5; D not certain. From germline, CDR1 is LNHDA and CDR2 SQIVND (reference sequence). This CDR3 region has 13 residues. The V end was cut by 3 bases, the J end by 9 bases, with 14 bases between. The CDR3 loop reads CASSIGGLSAQYF. CDR3 DNA: TGTGCCAGTAGTATTGGCGGATTATCTGCCCAGTACTTC.

The chain is built from TRBV18 and TRBJ2-1; 8 positions match TRBD2. Germline CDR1 and CDR2: KGHSH and LQKENI. The CDR3 has 17 residues. After removal of 2 bases from V and 0 bases from J, the junction contained 6 bases not matched to a gene. The CDR3 here is CASSPETSAHSYNEQFF. Written as DNA, the CDR3 is TGTGCCAGCTCACCAGAGACTAGCGCCCACTCCTACAATGAGCAGTTCTTC.

V gene TRBV11-3 combines with J gene TRBJ1-2, with D hard to call. Germline V gene lookup returns CDR1 SGHNT and CDR2 YENEEA. The CDR3 runs to 14 residues. V was shortened by 5 bases and J by 2 bases, with 12 bases between the two germline ends. The CDR3 spells CASSPGLLNYGYTF. CDR3 sequence (DNA): TGTGCCAGCAGCCCCGGACTGCTGAACTATGGCTACACCTTC. The entire variable domain, with the rest obtained from reference TRBV11-3 and TRBJ1-2, is as follows: EAGVVQSPRYKIIEKKQPVAFWCNPISGHNTLYWYLQNLGQGPELLIRYENEEAVDDSQLPKDRFSAERLKGVDSTLKIQPAELGDSAVYLCASSPGLLNYGYTFGSGTRLTVV.

The rearrangement joins TRBV2 to TRBJ2-5; D gene ambiguous. CDR1 is SNHLY, CDR2 FYNNEI, per germline. The CDR3 extends over 15 amino acids. The V end was cut by 1 base, the J end by 4 bases, with 13 bases between. This CDR3 is CASSEDPTPGETQYF. In DNA, the CDR3 is TGTGCCAGCAGTGAAGATCCCACTCCTGGAGAGACCCAGTACTTC.

This chain connects TRBV19 to TRBJ1-2; D not resolved. Trimming removed 5 bases at V and 2 bases at J, with 15 bases between. Germline-derived CDR1 and CDR2 are LNHDA and SQIVND (reference sequence). The CDR3 is made up of 15 amino acids. DNA for the CDR3: TGTGCCAGTAGTCATGAGTGGGCAGACAACTATGGCTACACCTTC. It specifies CASSHEWADNYGYTF.

Concerning this clone itself: At one of its ends the junction is not consistent with the germline gene, which may arise from a read error. The chain employs TRBV7-7 and TRBJ2-1; TRBD2 is a possible D gene (5 bases). The CDR3 is 14 amino acids. The germline V gene has CDR1 SSHAT and CDR2 FNYEAQ (reference sequence). The CDR3 is CASSPSGGGNEQFF. In DNA form, the CDR3 reads TGTGCTAGCAGCCCGAGCGGCGGTGGCAATGAGCAGTTCTTC. Looking up the rest from reference TRBV7-7 and TRBJ2-1 gives the full variable domain: GAGVSQSPRYKVTKRGQDVTLRCDPISSHATLYWYQQALGQGPEFLTYFNYEAQPDKSGLPSDRFSAERPEGSISTLTIQRTEQRDSAMYRCASSPSGGGNEQFFGPGTRLTVL.